Listed below are T cell receptor beta chains from one sample, sequenced in a study of T-cell memory formation after mild COVID-19. One entry per CDR3 protein, called by TCRdb with MiXCR from the 5' RACE reads. The table includes roughly 350,000 distinct CDR3 sequences, under 25% detected once. Sequenced: PBMCs or a T cell subset sorted from them (not recorded which). Receptors originate from an adult woman who had mild COVID-19 (a few samples of this study predate the infection). Cell type and time point are not known. Each CDR3 is given with its conserved first and last residue. Each record gives: J gene, clone size, D gene, V gene, CDR3 length, CDR3 DNA, CDR3 protein. A D gene is named only where the DNA matches it firmly. For some rows the clone size is stated as once, few or many, or as a class when expanded; others skip it.

TRBJ1-4,.,.,TRBV7-9,16,TGTGCCAGCAGCTCGGGGACGGTAGCAACTAATGAAAAACTGTTTTTT,CASSSGTVATNEKLFF
TRBJ2-3,.,.,TRBV2,15,TGTGCCAGCAGTGACCCGGGCGGCAACACAGATACGCAGTATTTT,CASSDPGGNTDTQYF
TRBJ2-5,.,.,TRBV7-9,16,TGTGCCAGCAGCTTAGAGGCCAGGGGGGCCGTGGAGACCCAGTACTTC,CASSLEARGAVETQYF
TRBJ1-6,few,.,TRBV4-1,13,TGCGCCAGCAGCCAAGGGGGGGACTCACCCCTCCACTTT,CASSQGGDSPLHF
TRBJ1-2,many,.,TRBV7-3,13,TGTGCCAGCAGCCCACAGGGCGACTATGGCTACACCTTC,CASSPQGDYGYTF
TRBJ2-3,few,TRBD1,TRBV15,14,TGTGCCACCCTCGAGGGGGCACGAACAGATACGCAGTATTTT,CATLEGARTDTQYF
TRBJ1-5,few,.,TRBV5-1,11,TGCGCCAGCAGCTCGGTTCAGCCCCAGCATTTT,CASSSVQPQHF
TRBJ1-2,few,TRBD1,TRBV27,17,TGTGCCAGCAGCCCCGCGACAGGGGTCGATTGGAACTATGGCTACACCTTC,CASSPATGVDWNYGYTF
TRBJ2-2,few,TRBD1,TRBV5-1,15,TGCGCCAGCAGCCCCAGGCAGGGGGACACCGGGGAGCTGTTTTTT,CASSPRQGDTGELFF
TRBJ2-7,.,.,TRBV12-3/TRBV12-4,14,TGTGCCAGCAGTTATAGCCCTAAACCCCACGAGCAGTACTTC,CASSYSPKPHEQYF
TRBJ1-1,.,.,TRBV13,17,TGTGCCAGCAGCCAAGGTCGCCGGAAAACCGCTAACACTGAAGCTTTCTTT,CASSQGRRKTANTEAFF
TRBJ2-3,.,TRBD2,TRBV6-1,17,TGTGCCAGCAGTGCGCGGGCGACTAGCGGATACACAGATACGCAGTATTTT,CASSARATSGYTDTQYF
TRBJ2-1,.,TRBD2,TRBV12-3/TRBV12-4,15,TGTGCCAGCAGTCAACTAGCGGGGGACTACAATGAGCAGTTCTTC,CASSQLAGDYNEQFF
TRBJ2-5,.,.,TRBV5-1,15,TGCGCCAGCAGCCCGACGGTTCAGGTCCAAGAGACCCAGTACTTC,CASSPTVQVQETQYF
TRBJ1-1,.,.,TRBV10-2,12,TGCGCCAGCGGGACAAGGGGCACTGAAGCTTTCTTT,CASGTRGTEAFF
TRBJ2-1,.,.,TRBV5-6,15,TGTGCCAGCATCCAGACTCCCTCCTCCTACAATGAGCAGTTCTTC,CASIQTPSSYNEQFF
TRBJ1-6,few,TRBD1,TRBV4-1,18,TGCGCCAGCAGCACCCCCGGGACAGGGAAATCCTATAATTCACCCCTCCACTTT,CASSTPGTGKSYNSPLHF
TRBJ2-2,.,TRBD2,TRBV9,14,TGTGCCAGCAGTGGGGGAGGGGACACCGGGGAGCTGTTTTTT,CASSGGGDTGELFF
TRBJ1-1,.,.,TRBV6-2/TRBV6-3,18,TGTGCCAGCAGGCCCCCCGACGGGAGGACCCTCCATGACACTGAAGCTTTCTTT,CASRPPDGRTLHDTEAFF
TRBJ2-7,.,.,TRBV29-1,13,TGCAGCGTTAAACAGGGTTTAACGGACGAGCAGTACTTC,CSVKQGLTDEQYF